This T cell receptor beta chain is drawn from a study of T cell changes during pregnancy in multiple sclerosis. Method: immunoSEQ multiplex PCR; TCRdb's copy keeps in-frame clones and lacks some. The top ten clones hold less than 4.5% of a sample with about 110,000 clones, 91% of them seen once. J was trimmed by 1 base and V by 3 bases; bases with no gene match: 5. Germline V gene sequence: CDR1 LNHDA, CDR2 SQIVND (reference sequence). The CDR3 covers 15 residues. The J gene is TRBJ1-1, the V gene TRBV19; TRBD1 aligns across 7 bases. This TCR derives from a female donor with multiple sclerosis, enrolled in a pregnancy study. Sequences were derived from peripheral blood, sampled after pregnancy. CDR3 nucleotides: TGTGCCAGTAGTATTTGGACAGGCACGAACACTGAAGCTTTCTTT. Encoded protein: CASSIWTGTNTEAFF.